Described below is a single T cell receptor beta chain sequence and its context. Germline V gene lookup returns CDR1 LGHNA and CDR2 YNFKEQ. The CDR3 covers 16 residues. The V gene end was trimmed by 3 bases and the J gene end by 4 bases; junction bases not matched to a gene: 7. The sample is drawn from a study of blood T cell repertoires in COVID-19. Study summary: The samples span acute and convalescent COVID-19 from the United States, Italy and Spain. Nucleic acid was either cDNA or gDNA, and it came from T cells, B-cell-depleted T cells, or PBMCs.

Study processing details: Estimation of nucleated cell counts relied on the amplification of reference gene primers. Data came from immunoSEQ multiplex PCR; TCRdb stores just in-frame clones and leaves some out. V and J calls and clone size are those listed in that table; D and trimming were worked out from the DNA. The sample has about 300,000 clones; around 87% are singletons. This chain uses TRBV4-2 with TRBJ1-1, with 11 bases matching TRBD1. This TCR was recovered from a man in his sixties or seventies with acute or convalescent COVID-19. The material sequenced was peripheral blood. CDR3 region: CASSQLTGTGGTEAFF. CDR3 nucleotide sequence: TGTGCCAGCAGCCAGCTCACCGGGACAGGGGGCACTGAAGCTTTCTTT.